A single sample is the source of the 26 T cell receptor beta chains below, sequenced in a study of T cells in women clearing cervical HPV infection. Profiled with immunoSEQ multiplex PCR; TCRdb holds only in-frame clones, not every one. Its table lists tens of thousands of clones. Sequencing input: blood buffy coat. The receptors shown here come from a woman aged 18 to 75 with a cervical HPV16 infection that either progressed to CIN3+ or cleared (not recorded which).

Partial CDR3 DNA: TGCAGCGTAGAAACACAGGGGGCCTCCTACGAG. Translated: CSVETQGASYE. The full CDR3 protein reads CSVETQGASYEQYF. The chain has TRBV29-1 and TRBJ2-7; 9 nucleotides agree with TRBD1. The read stops 3 residues short of the end of the CDR3; the missing end is completed from the germline J gene. Unmatched junction bases numbered 6, after V lost 6 bases and J lost 0 bases. Germline CDR1 and CDR2: SQVTM and ANQGSEA. The CDR3 has 14 residues.

Concerning this clone itself: The observed sequence ends 3 residues before the CDR3 terminus, with the missing tail filled in from the germline J gene. The chain joins TRBV30 to TRBJ1-1; a weak D match, TRBD1 (5 bases). CDR1 is GTSNPN, CDR2 SVGIG, per germline (reference sequence). The germline V and J ends were trimmed by 0 bases and 0 bases, with 8 bases remaining between them. The CDR3 extends over 14 amino acids. The CDR3 reads CAWSVGRVNTEAFF. CDR3 DNA (partial): TGTGCCTGGAGTGTGGGCAGGGTGAACACTGAA. The complete variable domain, with remaining parts taken from reference TRBV30 and TRBJ1-1, reads SQTIHQWPATLVQPVGSPLSLECTVEGTSNPNLYWYRQAAGRGLQLLFYSVGIGQISSEVPQNLSASRPQDRQFILSSKKLLLSDSGFYLCAWSVGRVNTEAFFGQGTRLTVV.

For this clone: The CDR3 end lies 3 residues beyond the end of the read and is filled in from the germline J gene. The chain recombines TRBV29-1 with TRBJ2-7; 7 bases align to TRBD1. V lost 5 bases, J lost 3 bases, and 7 bases stayed unmatched. This CDR3 has 13 residues. Germline CDR1 reads SQVTM; CDR2 reads ANQGSEA. CDR3 protein: CSVTGTDRYEQYF. The CDR3 DNA, read in part, is TGCAGCGTTACCGGGACAGATCGCTACGAG.

As regards this clone: The read falls 3 residues short of the CDR3 end, and the missing part is taken from the germline J gene. The chain combines TRBV6-4 with TRBJ2-1; 8 bases map to TRBD2. The ends lost 0 bases at V and 9 bases at J; junction bases unmatched: 7. CDR3 length: 15 residues. From germline, CDR1 is MRHNA and CDR2 SNTAGT. The DNA read from the CDR3 is TGTGCCAGCAGTGACTCGACGGGGGGGCCCGGTGAG. It specifies CASSDSTGGPGE. The complete CDR3 protein is CASSDSTGGPGEQFF.

Of note for this clone: The read ends 3 residues early relative to the CDR3; the germline J gene fills the gap. The chain couples TRBV28 to TRBJ1-4, with D possibly being TRBD1 (6 bases). The V gene's germline CDR1 is MDHEN and CDR2 SYDVKM. The CDR3 extends over 13 amino acids. Deletions cut 6 bases from V and 8 bases from J, with 13 bases between. The CDR3 bases that were read are TGTGCCAGCAGATCCCCAGACAGGGAAAAA. Amino acid sequence: CASRSPDREK. The full CDR3 protein reads CASRSPDREKLFF.

Comments on this clone: The read ends 3 residues shy of where the CDR3 ends; the end is completed using the germline J gene. This chain links TRBV9 with TRBJ1-4; 8 bases are shared with TRBD1. This CDR3 is 14 amino acids long. Per the germline V gene, CDR1 is SGDLS and CDR2 is YYNGEE. V lost 3 bases to trimming and J lost 5 bases; unmatched junction nucleotides: 3. CDR3 protein: CASSARTGNEKLFF. Incomplete CDR3 DNA: TGTGCCAGCAGCGCCCGGACAGGGAATGAAAAA.

Comments on this clone: The read stops 3 residues short of the end of the CDR3; the missing end is completed from the germline J gene. The chain uses TRBV23-1 and TRBJ2-7; 9 positions agree with TRBD1. TRBV23-1 is labeled an ORF, and its function is uncertain. After removal of 0 bases from V and 4 bases from J, the junction contained 4 bases not matched to a gene. The length of the CDR3 is 15 residues. This CDR3 reads CASSQSGTGRYEQYF. Incomplete CDR3 DNA: TGCGCCAGCAGTCAATCCGGGACAGGGAGATACGAG.

In the case of this clone: Read coverage stops 3 residues before the CDR3 terminus; the germline J gene supplies the remainder. This chain joins TRBV20-1 and TRBJ2-1; 10 bases agree with TRBD2. In germline, CDR1 is DFQATT, CDR2 SNEGSKA (reference sequence). V shed 5 bases, J shed 5 bases, and the junction held 6 bases outside the gene matches. The CDR3 consists of 14 residues. CDR3 residues: CSALSGGDHNEQFF. The sequenced part of the CDR3 DNA is TGCAGTGCTCTGAGCGGGGGGGACCACAATGAG.

With regard to this clone: The sequence runs out 3 residues before the end of the CDR3; the remainder is reconstructed from the germline J gene. This sequence joins TRBV14 and TRBJ1-3; no definite D call. The CDR3 spans 16 residues. Trimming shortened V by 1 base and J by 0 bases, and 10 bases separated the two germline ends. Germline loops: CDR1 SGHDN, CDR2 FVKESK. The DNA read from the CDR3 is TGTGCCAGCAGCCAAGTGTCGGACTACTCTGGAAACACC. Protein sequence: CASSQVSDYSGNT. Given in full, the CDR3 is CASSQVSDYSGNTIYF. The full variable domain, rest sourced from reference TRBV14 and TRBJ1-3, is EAGVTQFPSHSVIEKGQTVTLRCDPISGHDNLYWYRRVMGKEIKFLLHFVKESKQDESGMPNNRFLAERTGGTYSTLKVQPAELEDSGVYFCASSQVSDYSGNTIYFGEGSWLTVV.

As concerns this clone: Coverage ceases 3 residues before the CDR3 finishes, and the germline J gene fills in the end. This sequence joins TRBV7-9 and TRBJ1-1; the match to TRBD1 covers 7 bases. The V segment lost 2 bases and the J segment 3 bases; nucleotides outside the gene matches: 3. This CDR3 spans 14 amino acids. Germline CDR1 and CDR2: SEHNR and FQNEAQ (reference sequence). The CDR3 reads CASSLSRGDTEAFF. The CDR3 DNA, read in part, is TGTGCCAGCAGCTTATCCAGGGGGGACACTGAA.

Comments on this clone: The read ends 3 residues before the CDR3 terminus; that terminus is restored from the germline J gene. V and J are TRBV10-2 and TRBJ1-5; unclear D gene. V dropped 2 bases and J dropped 0 bases, with 14 bases sitting between them. CDR1 is WSHSY, CDR2 SAAADI, per germline. CDR3 size: 17 residues. The CDR3 sequence: CASSEVKQSDSNQPQHF. CDR3 DNA (partial): TGCGCCAGCAGTGAGGTAAAACAGAGTGATAGCAATCAGCCC.

Comments on this clone: The missing CDR3 end, 3 residues past where the read stops, is filled in from the germline J gene. The genes are TRBV6-1 and TRBJ2-6; no clear D gene. The V and J ends lost 4 bases and 1 base respectively, with 8 bases between them. This CDR3 contains 15 residues. Germline CDR1 MNHNS, CDR2 SASEGT. The sequenced part of the CDR3 DNA is TGTGCCAGCAGTGTCTCGCAGTCTGGGGCCAACGTC. This encodes CASSVSQSGANV. The CDR3 in full is CASSVSQSGANVLTF.

Worth noting for this clone: Read coverage stops 3 residues before the CDR3 terminus; the germline J gene supplies the remainder. The rearrangement joins TRBV14 to TRBJ2-4; possibly TRBD1 or TRBD2 for D (7 bases each). V was cut by 0 bases and J by 6 bases, with 15 bases left in between. The CDR3 extends over 16 amino acids. Germline V gene sequence: CDR1 SGHDN, CDR2 FVKESK. The CDR3 is CASSQEGGGGRNIQYF. The covered CDR3 bases are TGTGCCAGCAGCCAAGAAGGAGGGGGCGGGAGAAACATT.

Points on this clone: The read falls 3 residues short of the CDR3 end, and the missing part is taken from the germline J gene. The chain has TRBV24-1 and TRBJ2-5; TRBD1 matches 9 bases. With 5 bases clipped from V and 7 bases from J, the junction kept 7 bases outside the gene matches. From germline, CDR1 is KGHDR and CDR2 SFDVKD. This CDR3 spans 14 amino acids. The CDR3 sequence is CATSATGQGGTQYF. The DNA read from the CDR3 is TGTGCCACCAGTGCTACGGGACAGGGCGGGACC.

As concerns this clone: The CDR3 end is not reached by the read, which stops 3 residues before it; the germline J gene fills it in. The V and J genes are TRBV20-1 and TRBJ2-5, with TRBD2 matching 10 bases. Germline assignment: CDR1 DFQATT and CDR2 SNEGSKA (reference sequence). This CDR3 is built from 16 residues. V gave up 1 base and J gave up 5 bases; unmatched junction bases: 10. The CDR3 bases that were read are TGCAGTGCTAGAGGGGGTCCTAGCGGGGGCGGGGAGACC. Its protein product is CSARGGPSGGGET. The full CDR3 protein is CSARGGPSGGGETQYF.

As regards this clone: The DNA ends 3 residues before the CDR3 does, and the rest of the CDR3 is filled in from the germline J gene. The V and J genes are TRBV19 and TRBJ1-2, with D perhaps TRBD1 (5 bases). Germline lookup yields CDR1 LNHDA and CDR2 SQIVND (reference sequence). The CDR3 loop spans 14 amino acids. CDR3 amino acids: CASSIEGLVSGYTF. The part of the CDR3 DNA that was read is TGTGCCAGTAGTATAGAGGGACTTGTCTCGGGC.

About this clone: With the read ending 3 residues before the CDR3 end, the germline J gene is used to fill in that end. This chain joins TRBV12-3 or TRBV12-4 and TRBJ2-2; 10 nucleotides line up with TRBD2. This CDR3 spans 17 amino acids. V dropped 1 base and J dropped 3; count of bases not matched to a gene: 5. CDR3 protein: CASSLGLLAGDTGELFF. The sequenced part of the CDR3 DNA is TGTGCCAGCAGTTTAGGCCTCCTAGCGGGGGACACCGGGGAG.

On this clone: With the read ending 3 residues before the CDR3 end, the germline J gene is used to fill in that end. The gene calls are TRBV10-3 and TRBJ2-7; TRBD2 matches at 8 bases. J gave up 1 base and V 3 bases, and 5 bases lay outside the gene matches. The germline V gene encodes CDR1 ENHRY and CDR2 SYGVKD. There are 15 residues in the CDR3. The covered CDR3 bases are TGTGCCATCAGTGATCCTAGCGGGTTATCCTACGAG. Translated, it gives CAISDPSGLSYE. The whole CDR3 region reads CAISDPSGLSYEQYF.

Regarding this clone: From the germline J gene comes the end of the CDR3, since the read stops 3 residues before it. The rearrangement uses TRBV20-1 and TRBJ2-3, with 11 bases fitting TRBD2. The germline V gene encodes CDR1 DFQATT and CDR2 SNEGSKA (reference sequence). The CDR3 runs to 18 residues. V lost 0 bases and J lost 3; bases outside the gene matches: 11. The CDR3 region is CSARDSHSGGALTDTQYF. Incomplete CDR3 DNA: TGCAGTGCTAGAGATTCCCATAGCGGGGGGGCCCTAACAGATACG.

Of note for this clone: Coverage ceases 3 residues before the CDR3 finishes, and the germline J gene fills in the end. The chain has TRBV7-3 and TRBJ2-1, with 7 positions matching TRBD2. This CDR3 has 15 amino acids. The V and J ends lost 2 bases and 9 bases, in that order; junction bases with no gene match: 10. The V gene's germline CDR1 is SGHTA and CDR2 FQGTGA. The sequenced CDR3 bases are TGTGCCAGCAGCTTAGGTTTGGCGGGGGATGCTGAG. Translating it yields CASSLGLAGDAE. The whole CDR3 reads CASSLGLAGDAEQFF.

About this clone itself: The read falls 3 residues short of the CDR3 end, and the missing part is taken from the germline J gene. The rearrangement uses TRBV19 and TRBJ1-1; 7 bases line up with TRBD1. The CDR3 is 14 amino acids. Germline V gives CDR1 LNHDA, CDR2 SQIVND (reference sequence). The junction had 8 bases not matched to a gene; V was cut back by 6 bases and J by 4 bases. The CDR3 sequence is CASRITGVGTEAFF. The sequenced CDR3 bases are TGTGCCAGTAGGATAACAGGGGTGGGCACTGAA.

Comments on this clone: The sequence runs out 3 residues before the end of the CDR3; the remainder is reconstructed from the germline J gene. This chain connects TRBV7-3 to TRBJ2-2; TRBD2 matches 9 bases. CDR1 and CDR2 (germline): SGHTA, FQGTGA. Losses at the gene ends were 2 bases for V and 0 bases for J; bases not matched to a gene: 7. The CDR3 runs to 18 residues. CDR3 DNA, as far as it was read: TGTGCCAGCAGCTTATATAAGACTAGCGGTACGAACACCGGGGAG. It yields the protein CASSLYKTSGTNTGE. The entire CDR3 protein reads CASSLYKTSGTNTGELFF.

On this clone itself: The read finishes 3 residues shy of the CDR3 end, and the germline J gene is used to complete it. The J gene is TRBJ1-3, the V gene TRBV20-1; no clear D gene. Germline CDR1 and CDR2: DFQATT and SNEGSKA (reference sequence). There are 15 residues in the CDR3. V was pared by 2 bases and J by 0 bases, with 11 bases between. The CDR3 protein is CSARSERVSGNTIYF. The DNA read from the CDR3 is TGCAGTGCTAGATCCGAACGGGTCTCTGGAAACACC.

As regards this clone: The missing CDR3 end, 3 residues past where the read stops, is filled in from the germline J gene. V is TRBV28 and J is TRBJ1-2, with 7 bases identical to TRBD1. J lost 5 bases, V lost 4 bases, and 7 bases had no gene match. Germline loops: CDR1 MDHEN, CDR2 SYDVKM. This CDR3 contains 14 residues. The CDR3 bases that were read are TGTGCCAGCAGTTCCACTGAGGGGGCGTATGGC. Translation gives CASSSTEGAYG. In full, the CDR3 is CASSSTEGAYGYTF.

As to this clone: The read is 3 residues too short to cover the CDR3 end, so that end is filled in from the germline J gene. This chain links TRBV5-4 with TRBJ1-6; D uncertain. V was shortened by 2 bases and J by 7 bases, with 13 bases between the two germline ends. CDR1 and CDR2 (germline): SGHNT, YYREEE (reference sequence). There are 15 residues in the CDR3. Partial CDR3 DNA: TGTGCCAGCAGCTTACAGTTTCAAGGAAATTCACCC. Its protein is CASSLQFQGNSP. The complete CDR3 sequence is CASSLQFQGNSPLHF.

As for this clone: The CDR3 end is not reached by the read, which stops 3 residues before it; the germline J gene fills it in. The V call is TRBV13, the J call TRBJ2-5; 8 positions match TRBD1. Germline V gene data show CDR1 as PRHDT and CDR2 as FYEKMQ (reference sequence). The ends lost 7 bases at V and 2 bases at J; junction bases unmatched: 6. The CDR3 has 14 residues. The CDR3 reads CASIYRGVQETQYF. The sequenced part of the CDR3 DNA is TGTGCCAGCATATACAGGGGGGTTCAAGAGACC.